Detailed here is one T cell receptor (beta chain). Its matching antigen is unknown. The source of the sample is a study of cytomegalovirus exposure and HLA in healthy donors. Study summary: The platform used for the roughly 130 validation repertoires matched that of the roughly 670 first-cohort repertoires, a later analysis reported. Study-wide results and limits: The TCR clusters that emerged in the first cohort tended, a later analysis found, to co-occur in the 120 or so validation repertoires. The dataset shows that most TCR sequences were rare, while some public TCRs occurred in many donors. Cytomegalovirus status, reportedly, was diagnosed with high specificity and sensitivity by the classifier.

Germline V gene lookup returns CDR1 MNHEY and CDR2 SVGAGI. Germline trimming cut 4 bases from V and 8 bases from J; bases unmatched to any gene: 5. The CDR3 contains 15 residues. Clones were read by immunoSEQ multiplex PCR, and TCRdb kept only the in-frame ones, dropping some. The repertoire holds under 400,000 clones, 88% seen once, with 0.9% to 1% in the top ten. The sequence was collected from a man aged 25 to 40 in good health and CMV-seronegative. Sample: PBMCs. This sequence joins TRBV6-5 and TRBJ1-6, with 10 nucleotides matching TRBD1. Written as DNA, the CDR3 is TGTGCCAGCAGTTTGGGACAGGGGCTGGATTCACCCCTCCACTTT. It encodes CASSLGQGLDSPLHF.